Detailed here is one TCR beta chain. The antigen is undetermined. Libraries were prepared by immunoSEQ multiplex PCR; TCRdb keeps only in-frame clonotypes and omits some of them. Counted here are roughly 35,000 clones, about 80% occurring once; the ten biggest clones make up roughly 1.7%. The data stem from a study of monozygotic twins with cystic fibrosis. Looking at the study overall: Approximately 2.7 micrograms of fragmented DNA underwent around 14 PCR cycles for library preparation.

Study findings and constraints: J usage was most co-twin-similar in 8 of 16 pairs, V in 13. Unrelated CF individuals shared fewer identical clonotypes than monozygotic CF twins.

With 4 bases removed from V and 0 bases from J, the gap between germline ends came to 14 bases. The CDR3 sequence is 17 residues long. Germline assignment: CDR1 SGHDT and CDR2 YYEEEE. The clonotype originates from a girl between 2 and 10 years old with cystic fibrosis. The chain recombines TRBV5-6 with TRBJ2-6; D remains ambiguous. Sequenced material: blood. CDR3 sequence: CASSEDPFSSGANVLTF. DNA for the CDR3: TGTGCCAGCAGCGAGGACCCTTTTAGCTCTGGGGCCAACGTCCTGACTTTC.